This T cell receptor beta chain was profiled in a study of T cells in severe cutaneous drug reactions (dated by TCRdb to between 2018 and 2021). For the wider study: Recruitment took place between the early 2010s and the late 2010s, drawing patients from Taiwan, Thailand and a European registry network. The libraries were made with iRepertoire multiplex PCR, and the authors referred to a comparison in which iRepertoire and 5' RACE methods, with or without UMI, captured abundant clonotypes to a similar degree. Enrollment was limited to patients whose SJS/TEN or DRESS diagnosis was probable or definite according to RegiSCAR criteria. Blister fluids/cells, PBMC and other biological samples were taken from patients in the acute stage or the recovery stage. Single-cell sequencing, quantitative PCR validation, functional assays and transgenic mouse experiments were combined with bulk TCR sequencing. The Naranjo algorithm and the ALDEN drug causality algorithm were used to identify the culprit drug.

Results the study describes overall, beyond this receptor: According to the authors, further study is still needed to determine whether the public TCR generalizes to SJS/TEN caused by other drugs. CBZ-SJS/TEN patients showed strongly increased TRBV12-4 usage, with an average of about 30% in blister cells and around 5% in PBMC. Although undetectable or scarce in tolerant-control and healthy-donor PBMC, a public TCRbeta CDR3 was found in all seven CBZ-SJS/TEN blister samples, at a mean of approximately 14%.

For both bulk and single-cell sequencing, libraries were prepared with the iRepertoire multiplex PCR system and TCR subtype-specific primers. Bulk TCR beta libraries were generated by multiplex PCR with primers targeting V, D and J gene regions. Approximately 85-500 ng of RNA per sample was used as input for bulk TCR library preparation. An Illumina MiSeq was used to sequence the bulk TCR beta amplicons. Per the original workflow: Sample misassignments and low-quality sequencing reads were removed through quality control steps. CDR3 was defined as the amino acids between the V-gene Y[YFLI]C motif and the J-segment [FW]GXGT motif. The IMGT database was followed for TRBV and TRBJ gene assignments and CDR3 clonotypes. For each sample, TRBV expression was normalized against the mean for the same gene in PBMC from over 35 healthy donors. Following TCRdb reprocessing, every CDR3 protein sequence forms one entry, and DNA is not provided. None of the V and J calls come from the authors' own analysis; TCRdb made them. The table for this sample lists approximately 20,000 distinct CDR3 sequences. The ten largest clones represent roughly 7.7% of the sample.

Sequencing was performed on donors who were patients with carbamazepine-induced Stevens-Johnson syndrome or toxic epidermal necrolysis (CBZ-SJS/TEN). Peripheral blood repertoires were obtained from CBZ-SJS/TEN patients of Han Chinese (five) and European (roughly six) origin. Patients with drug-induced severe cutaneous adverse reactions had T cell receptor repertoires profiled by next-generation sequencing to look for drug-specific clonotypes. The RNA source was either peripheral blood mononuclear cells or blister cells from skin lesions. About this clonotype itself: It has no known antigen specificity.

From a lookup of the germline V gene, CDR1 and CDR2 are SGHVS and FQNEAQ. Reading from cysteine to phenylalanine, the CDR3 counts 18 amino acids. A DNA sequence was not provided. This chain joins TRBV7-8 to TRBJ2-1; TCRdb's D call of TRBD2 is untestable without DNA. This receptor was obtained from a human donor with toxic epidermal necrolysis, a severe cutaneous drug reaction. Sequencing input: PBMCs. The CDR3 in this case is CASSSPASGRAKYNEQFF.